This T cell receptor (beta chain) was profiled in a study of T cell changes during pregnancy in multiple sclerosis. Using immunoSEQ multiplex PCR, the repertoire was profiled, and TCRdb retains in-frame clones only, with some absent. This sample has tens of thousands of clones, with about 90% found just once. The ends were cut back, 1 base at V and 7 bases at J, with 8 bases in the middle. This CDR3 contains 11 residues. Germline V gene sequence: CDR1 DFQATT, CDR2 SNEGSKA (reference sequence). The V call is TRBV20-1, the J call TRBJ2-7; a weak D match, TRBD2 (5 bases). The sample in question was peripheral blood, obtained before pregnancy. The sequence derives from a female donor with multiple sclerosis, enrolled in a pregnancy study. The DNA for the CDR3 is TGCAGTGCTAGAGGGACGGGGGAGCAGTACTTC. It yields the protein CSARGTGEQYF.